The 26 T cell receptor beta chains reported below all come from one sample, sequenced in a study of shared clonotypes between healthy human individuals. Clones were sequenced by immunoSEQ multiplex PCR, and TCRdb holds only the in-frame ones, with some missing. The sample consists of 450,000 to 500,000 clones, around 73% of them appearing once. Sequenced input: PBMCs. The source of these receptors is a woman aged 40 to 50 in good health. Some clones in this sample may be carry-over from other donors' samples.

The CDR3 coding sequence is TGTGCCAGCAGCTTGACTAGCGGGAACCCGTTAGTCTACGAGCAGTACTTC. This sequence encodes CASSLTSGNPLVYEQYF. The V gene is TRBV11-2, the J gene TRBJ2-7; 11 nucleotides match TRBD2. This CDR3 region has 17 residues. The J segment lost 3 bases and the V segment lost 3 bases, leaving 10 bases of the junction unmatched. Germline lookup yields CDR1 SGHAT and CDR2 FQNNGV.

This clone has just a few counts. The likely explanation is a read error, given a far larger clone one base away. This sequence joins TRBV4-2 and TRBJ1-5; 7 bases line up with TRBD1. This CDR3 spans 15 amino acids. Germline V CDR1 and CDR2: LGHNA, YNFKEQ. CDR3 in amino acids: CAGSQDEGAHQPQHF. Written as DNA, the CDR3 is TGTGCCGGCAGCCAAGATGAGGGGGCTCATCAGCCCCAGCATTTT.

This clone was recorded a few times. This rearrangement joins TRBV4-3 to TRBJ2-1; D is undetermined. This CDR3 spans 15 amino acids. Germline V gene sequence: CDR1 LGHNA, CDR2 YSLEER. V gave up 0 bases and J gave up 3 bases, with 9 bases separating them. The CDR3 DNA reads TGCGCCAGCAGCCAAGATGTGGTGGGCTACAATGAGCAGTTCTTC. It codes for CASSQDVVGYNEQFF.

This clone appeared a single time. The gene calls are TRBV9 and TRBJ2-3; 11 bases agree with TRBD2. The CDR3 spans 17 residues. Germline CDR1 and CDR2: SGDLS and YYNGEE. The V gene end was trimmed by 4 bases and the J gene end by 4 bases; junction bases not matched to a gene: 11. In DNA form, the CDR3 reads TGTGCCAGCAGCCCTACAACTAGCGGGAGAAGTGCAGATACGCAGTATTTT. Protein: CASSPTTSGRSADTQYF. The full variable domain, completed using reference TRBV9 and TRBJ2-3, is DSGVTQTPKHLITATGQRVTLRCSPRSGDLSVYWYQQSLDQGLQFLIQYYNGEERAKGNILERFSAQQFPDLHSELNLSSLELGDSALYFCASSPTTSGRSADTQYFGPGTRLTVL.

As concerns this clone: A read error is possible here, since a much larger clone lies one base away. The CDR3 DNA sequence: TGCAGCGTTGAAAAGGGGGGGGGCACCGGGGAGCTGTTTTTT. It codes for CSVEKGGGTGELFF. The V and J genes are TRBV29-1 and TRBJ2-2, with D possibly TRBD2 on 7 matching bases. Looked up from germline, CDR1 is SQVTM and CDR2 is ANQGSEA. Trimming removed 2 bases from V and 4 bases from J, with 11 bases in between. The CDR3 is 14 residues long.

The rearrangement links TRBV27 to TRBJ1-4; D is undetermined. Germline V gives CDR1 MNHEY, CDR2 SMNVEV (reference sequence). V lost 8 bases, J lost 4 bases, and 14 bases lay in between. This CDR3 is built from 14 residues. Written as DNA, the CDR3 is TGTGCCAGCCTTTTCTCACAGTATAATGAAAAACTGTTTTTT. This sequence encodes CASLFSQYNEKLFF.

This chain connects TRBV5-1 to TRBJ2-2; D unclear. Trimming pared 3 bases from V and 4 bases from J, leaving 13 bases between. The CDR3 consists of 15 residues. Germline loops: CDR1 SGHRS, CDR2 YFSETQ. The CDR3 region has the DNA TGCGCCAGCAGCTACGGATGGGGTAGCACCGGGGAGCTGTTTTTT. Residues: CASSYGWGSTGELFF.

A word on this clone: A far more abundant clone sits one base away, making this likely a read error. The CDR3 reads CVWSSTGGEIITDTQYF. The DNA for the CDR3 is TGTGTCTGGAGTAGCACGGGAGGAGAGATAATCACAGATACGCAGTATTTT. The J gene is TRBJ2-3, the V gene TRBV30, with 7 bases identical to TRBD2. The germline V gene has CDR1 GTSNPN and CDR2 SVGIG (reference sequence). This CDR3 is built from 17 residues.

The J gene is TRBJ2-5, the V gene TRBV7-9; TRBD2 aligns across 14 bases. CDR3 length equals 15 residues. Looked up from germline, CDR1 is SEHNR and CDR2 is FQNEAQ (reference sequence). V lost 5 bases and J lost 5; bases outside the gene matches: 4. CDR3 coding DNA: TGTGCCAGCAGCCCAGGACTAGCGGGAGGTGAGACCCAGTACTTC. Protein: CASSPGLAGGETQYF.

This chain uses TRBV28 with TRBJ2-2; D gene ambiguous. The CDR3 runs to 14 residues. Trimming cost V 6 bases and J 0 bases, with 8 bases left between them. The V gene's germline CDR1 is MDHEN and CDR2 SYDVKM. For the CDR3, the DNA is TGTGCCAGCAGACGCCCCCCGAACACCGGGGAGCTGTTTTTT. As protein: CASRRPPNTGELFF.

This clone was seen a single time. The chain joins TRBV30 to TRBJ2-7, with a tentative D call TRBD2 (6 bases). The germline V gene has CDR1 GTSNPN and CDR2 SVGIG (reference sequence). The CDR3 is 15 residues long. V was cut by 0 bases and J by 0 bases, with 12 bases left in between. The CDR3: CAWSVGGILSYEQYF. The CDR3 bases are TGTGCCTGGAGTGTTGGGGGGATCCTCTCCTACGAGCAGTACTTC.

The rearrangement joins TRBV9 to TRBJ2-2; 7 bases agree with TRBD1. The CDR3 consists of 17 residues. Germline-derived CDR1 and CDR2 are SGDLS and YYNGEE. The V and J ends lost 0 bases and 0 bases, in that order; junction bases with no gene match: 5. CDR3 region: CASSVATGTANTGELFF. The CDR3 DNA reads TGTGCCAGCAGCGTAGCTACCGGGACAGCGAACACCGGGGAGCTGTTTTTT.

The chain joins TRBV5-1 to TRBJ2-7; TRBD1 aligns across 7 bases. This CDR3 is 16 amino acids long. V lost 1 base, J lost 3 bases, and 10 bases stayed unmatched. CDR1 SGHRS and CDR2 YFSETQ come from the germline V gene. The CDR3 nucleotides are TGCGCCAGCAGCTTGAGAGCTGACAGGGAGCTCTACGAGCAGTACTTC. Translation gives CASSLRADRELYEQYF.

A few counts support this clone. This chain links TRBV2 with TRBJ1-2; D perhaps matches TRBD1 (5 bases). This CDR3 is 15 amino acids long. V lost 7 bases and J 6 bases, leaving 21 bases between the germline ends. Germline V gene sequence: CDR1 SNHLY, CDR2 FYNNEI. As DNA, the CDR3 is TGTGCCAGCACCTCGTCCAGGGCGGGTGAGAATGGCTACACCTTC. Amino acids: CASTSSRAGENGYTF.

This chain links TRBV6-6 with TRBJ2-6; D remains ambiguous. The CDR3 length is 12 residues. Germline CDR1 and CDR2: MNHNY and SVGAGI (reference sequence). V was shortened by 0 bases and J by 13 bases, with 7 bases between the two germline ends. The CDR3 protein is CASSYSEAVLTF. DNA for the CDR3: TGTGCCAGCAGTTACTCCGAGGCGGTCCTGACTTTC.

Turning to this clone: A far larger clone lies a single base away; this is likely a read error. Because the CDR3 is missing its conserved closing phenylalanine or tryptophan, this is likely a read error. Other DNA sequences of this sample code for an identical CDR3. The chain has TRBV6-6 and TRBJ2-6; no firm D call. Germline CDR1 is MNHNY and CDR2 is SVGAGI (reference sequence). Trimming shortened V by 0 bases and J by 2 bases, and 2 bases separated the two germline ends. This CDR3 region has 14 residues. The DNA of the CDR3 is TGTGCCAGCAGTTACTCGACTGGGGCCAACGTCCTGACTCTC. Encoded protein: CASSYSTGANVLTL.

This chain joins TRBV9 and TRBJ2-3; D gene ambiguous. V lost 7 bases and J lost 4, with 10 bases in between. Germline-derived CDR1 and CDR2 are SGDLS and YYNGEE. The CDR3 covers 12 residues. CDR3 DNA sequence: TGTGCCAGCTCACGTTGGCCAGATACGCAGTATTTT. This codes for CASSRWPDTQYF.

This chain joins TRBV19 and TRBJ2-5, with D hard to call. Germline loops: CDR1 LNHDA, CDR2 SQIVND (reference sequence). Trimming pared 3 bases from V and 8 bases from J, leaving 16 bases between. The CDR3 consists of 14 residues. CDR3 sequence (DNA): TGTGCCAGTAGTATTGTGGGCGGCCCGGGTACCCAGTACTTC. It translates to CASSIVGGPGTQYF.

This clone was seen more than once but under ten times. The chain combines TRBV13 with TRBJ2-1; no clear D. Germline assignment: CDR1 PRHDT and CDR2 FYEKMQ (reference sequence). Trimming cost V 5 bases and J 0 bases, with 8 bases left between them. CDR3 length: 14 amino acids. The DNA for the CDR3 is TGTGCCAGCAGCAAACAAAGCTCCTACAATGAGCAGTTCTTC. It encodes CASSKQSSYNEQFF.

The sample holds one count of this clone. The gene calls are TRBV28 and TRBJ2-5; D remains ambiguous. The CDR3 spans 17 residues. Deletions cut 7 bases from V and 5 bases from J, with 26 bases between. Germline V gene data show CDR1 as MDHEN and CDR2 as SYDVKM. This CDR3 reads CASTPTSRLISGETQYF. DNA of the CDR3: TGTGCCAGCACCCCCACCTCCCGTCTCATCTCTGGGGAGACCCAGTACTTC.

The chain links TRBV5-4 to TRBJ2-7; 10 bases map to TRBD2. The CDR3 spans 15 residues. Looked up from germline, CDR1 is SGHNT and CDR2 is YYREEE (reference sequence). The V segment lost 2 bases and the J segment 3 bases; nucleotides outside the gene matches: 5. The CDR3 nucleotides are TGTGCCAGCAGCTTCACTAGCGGGATTTTCTACGAGCAGTACTTC. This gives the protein CASSFTSGIFYEQYF.

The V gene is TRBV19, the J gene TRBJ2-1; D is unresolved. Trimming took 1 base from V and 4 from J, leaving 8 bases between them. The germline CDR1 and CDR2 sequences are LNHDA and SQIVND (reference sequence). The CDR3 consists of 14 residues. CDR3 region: CASSIVTSYNEQFF. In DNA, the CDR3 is TGTGCCAGTAGTATAGTTACCTCATACAATGAGCAGTTCTTC.

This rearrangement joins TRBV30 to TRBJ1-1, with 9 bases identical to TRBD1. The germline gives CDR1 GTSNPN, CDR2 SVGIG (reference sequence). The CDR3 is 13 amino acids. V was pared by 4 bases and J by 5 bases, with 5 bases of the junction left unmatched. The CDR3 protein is CAWIRTGVTEAFF. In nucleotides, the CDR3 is TGTGCCTGGATTAGGACAGGGGTTACTGAAGCTTTCTTT.

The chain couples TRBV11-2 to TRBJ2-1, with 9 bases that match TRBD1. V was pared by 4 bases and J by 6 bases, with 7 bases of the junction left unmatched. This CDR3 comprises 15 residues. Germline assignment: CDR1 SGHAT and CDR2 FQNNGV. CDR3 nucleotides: TGTGCCAGCAGCTCTTACAGGGGGCTGCGCAATGAGCAGTTCTTC. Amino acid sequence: CASSSYRGLRNEQFF.

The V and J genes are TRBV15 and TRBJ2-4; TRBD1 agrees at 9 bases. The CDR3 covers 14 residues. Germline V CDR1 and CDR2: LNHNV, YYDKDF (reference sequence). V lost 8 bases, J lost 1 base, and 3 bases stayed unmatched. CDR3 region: CATGTGLAKNIQYF. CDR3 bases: TGTGCCACCGGGACAGGGCTGGCCAAAAACATTCAGTACTTC.

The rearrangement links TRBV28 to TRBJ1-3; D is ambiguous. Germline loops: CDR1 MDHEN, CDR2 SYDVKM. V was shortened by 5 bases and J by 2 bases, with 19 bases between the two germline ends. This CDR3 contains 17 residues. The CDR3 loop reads CASSPWPATRTGNTIYF. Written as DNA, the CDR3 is TGTGCCAGCAGTCCGTGGCCTGCGACACGGACTGGAAACACCATATATTTT.